The text below deals with one T cell receptor beta chain. A far larger clone is one nucleotide away, so this likely arose from a read error. This specimen comes from a study of prognosis after radiotherapy for stage I lung cancer. As for the study in general: The roughly 13 male and several female patients were aged about 50 to 84, median roughly 68 years. The tumor diagnosis was squamous cell carcinoma for about 7 patients and adenocarcinoma for twelve.

The CDR3 totals 17 residues. CDR1 and CDR2 from the germline V gene are MRHNA and SNTAGT. Using two-round multiplex PCR, the authors amplified TCR beta CDR3 from genomic DNA. For every TRBV and TRBJ gene, a specific primer was used in first-round PCR. TCRdb used MiXCR to reprocess the multiplex PCR reads, holding one entry per CDR3 protein. Among 13,000 to 15,000 distinct CDR3 sequences listed, about two fifths were seen once. The receptor's source is a donor older than 45 with non-small cell lung cancer. The chain is built from TRBV6-4 and TRBJ2-1; 7 nucleotides match TRBD2. The input for sequencing was PBMCs, taken before or after stereotactic body radiation therapy (not recorded which). The CDR3 sequence is CASSYSGLAEVYNEQFF. CDR3 nucleotides: TGTGCCAGCAGTTACTCCGGGCTAGCGGAAGTCTACAATGAGCAGTTCTTC.